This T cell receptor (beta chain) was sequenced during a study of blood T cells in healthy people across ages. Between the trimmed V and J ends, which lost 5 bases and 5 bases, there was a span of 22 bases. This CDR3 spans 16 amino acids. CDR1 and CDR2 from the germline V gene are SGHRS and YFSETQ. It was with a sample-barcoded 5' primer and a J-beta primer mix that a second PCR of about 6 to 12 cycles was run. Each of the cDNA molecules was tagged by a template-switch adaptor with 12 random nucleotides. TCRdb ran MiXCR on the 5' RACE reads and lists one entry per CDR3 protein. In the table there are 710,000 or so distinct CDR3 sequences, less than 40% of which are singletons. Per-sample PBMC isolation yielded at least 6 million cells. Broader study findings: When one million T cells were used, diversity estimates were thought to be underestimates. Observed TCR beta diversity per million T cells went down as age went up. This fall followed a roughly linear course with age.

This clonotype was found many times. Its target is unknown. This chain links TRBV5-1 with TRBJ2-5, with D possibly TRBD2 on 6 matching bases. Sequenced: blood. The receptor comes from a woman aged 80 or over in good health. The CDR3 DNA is TGCGCCAGCAGTTTTCCACACAGCGGGCCCCGCGAGACCCAGTACTTC. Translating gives CASSFPHSGPRETQYF.